This T cell receptor (beta chain) was recovered during a study of cytomegalovirus exposure and HLA in healthy donors. About the study: HLA-typed donors were the source of about 90 million unique TCRs held in an early data release.

This clone appeared a single time. The antigen remains unidentified. Amplification used 60 Vbeta primers and 13 Jbeta primers. Here immunoSEQ multiplex PCR was the method, and the copy in TCRdb shows in-frame clones only, minus some. Altogether around 150,000 clones are present, 60% to 80% being singletons, with the ten largest covering 4% to 5.5%. There are 14 residues in the CDR3. Germline V CDR1 and CDR2: MRHNA, SNTAGT. The V segment lost 6 bases and the J segment 4 bases; nucleotides outside the gene matches: 5. Regarding the study as a whole: An observed cluster of highly shared sequence variants was recorded as a likely sequencing artifact. Follow-up analysis seemed to connect common viral pathogens with several of the most significant clusters identified. One variant, a missense change in DCLRE1C, was linked in a later analysis to TCR beta V- and J-gene trimming.

The specimen was PBMCs. The chain carries TRBV6-4 and TRBJ2-2; 7 bases fit TRBD2. The source of this sequence is a male donor in good health and CMV-seronegative. CDR3 sequence: CASSLGGITGELFF. CDR3 bases: TGTGCCAGCAGCCTCGGGGGGATCACCGGGGAGCTGTTTTTT.